One and the same sample provided the 6 T cell receptor beta chains below, sequenced in a study of T cell repertoires in cytomegalovirus infection. TCRdb processed the reads anew with MiXCR; each CDR3 protein has one entry. This table has roughly 720,000 distinct CDR3 sequences, 35% appearing once. The specimen sequenced was PBMCs. The receptors were gathered from a human donor in good health (CMV status not recorded). Some clones in this sample may be carry-over from other donors' samples.

This clonotype was seen only a few times. The chain links TRBV19 to TRBJ1-1; D is ambiguous. The CDR3 consists of 13 residues. Looked up from germline, CDR1 is LNHDA and CDR2 is SQIVND (reference sequence). Between the trimmed V and J ends, which lost 7 bases and 1 base, there was a span of 10 bases. CDR3 nucleotides: TGTGCCAGTAAGCGTGAGGGGAACACTGAAGCTTTCTTT. This codes for CASKREGNTEAFF.

There are many counts of this clonotype. The CDR3 DNA is TGTGCCAGCAGCCCCTGGAGGGACAACAAGCAGTACTTC. It codes for CASSPWRDNKQYF. The chain has TRBV7-2 and TRBJ2-7, with D perhaps being TRBD1 or TRBD2 (6 bases each). The CDR3 has 13 amino acids. Germline CDR1 and CDR2: SGHTA and FQGNSA. Trimming pared 5 bases from V and 8 bases from J, leaving 16 bases between.

This clonotype came up many times. The genes are TRBV6-2 or TRBV6-3 and TRBJ2-3, with 7 bases fitting TRBD1. V was pared by 9 bases and J by 3 bases, with 9 bases of the junction left unmatched. This CDR3 region has 14 residues. CDR1 is MNHEY and CDR2 is SVGEGT in the germline V gene. The CDR3 here is CASRRDSSTDTQYF. CDR3 sequence (DNA): TGTGCCAGTCGACGGGACAGCTCTACAGATACGCAGTATTTT.

This chain connects TRBV7-9 to TRBJ1-5; no clear D gene. Trimming removed 2 bases at V and 1 base at J, with 12 bases between. Germline CDR1 SEHNR, CDR2 FQNEAQ (reference sequence). The CDR3 covers 16 residues. The CDR3 coding sequence is TGTGCCAGCAGCTTATCGTCGTCGGGGAGCAATCAGCCCCAGCATTTT. Its protein is CASSLSSSGSNQPQHF.

This sequence joins TRBV19 and TRBJ1-1; possible D gene TRBD1, 5 bases. The V gene's germline CDR1 is LNHDA and CDR2 SQIVND (reference sequence). The CDR3 has 17 amino acids. V gave up 5 bases and J gave up 0 bases, with 19 bases separating them. The chain's CDR3 is CASSGSRGNPLNTEAFF. The DNA of the CDR3 is TGTGCCAGTAGTGGTTCTCGGGGGAACCCCTTGAACACTGAAGCTTTCTTT.

This clonotype was observed many times. The chain carries TRBV7-8 and TRBJ2-3, with 8 bases matching TRBD2. The V and J ends lost 5 bases and 2 bases, in that order; junction bases with no gene match: 12. The CDR3 has 17 amino acids. Germline V CDR1 and CDR2: SGHVS, FQNEAQ. The CDR3 DNA is TGTGCCAGCAGCCCACCGGGACTAGAAATCTCCACAGATACGCAGTATTTT. Translated, it gives CASSPPGLEISTDTQYF.